The TCR beta chain described here comes from a study of a mutant IDH1 vaccine in newly diagnosed glioma. For the study at large: Initiation of the vaccine course occurred 4-6 weeks after radiotherapy alone, or alongside temozolomide cycles. Treated patients comprised 62.5% males and about 38% females, mean age roughly 44 years.

Turning to this clone: Its antigen is not known.

Stated time point: week 23, last vaccination. A 20-mer mutant IDH1 peptide at 300 ug was injected subcutaneously with topical imiquimod. Tumors from donors were new WHO grade 3 or 4 IDH1-mutant astrocytomas with ATRX loss. In germline, CDR1 is WNHNN, CDR2 SYGVQD (reference sequence). Trimming took 2 bases from V and 0 from J, leaving 11 bases between them. This CDR3 comprises 16 residues. Findings of the study overall: Vaccine-induced immune responses occurred in 93.3% of patients.

This table comes from immunoSEQ multiplex PCR, and its TCRdb copy is limited to in-frame clones, with some not included. The data hold 58,000 or so clones, with 87% observed a single time. This TCR came from a middle-aged man with glioma. The rearrangement uses TRBV10-1 and TRBJ1-5, with D hard to call. The sample in question was PBMCs, obtained from a glioma patient whose treatment included an IDH1 peptide vaccine. CDR3 region: CASSETDGYSNQPQHF. In DNA form, the CDR3 reads TGCGCCAGCAGTGAGACAGACGGTTATAGCAATCAGCCCCAGCATTTT.